The clone carrying this T cell receptor beta chain was seen at least ten times. Its matching antigen is unknown. Lactation, pregnancy, other autoimmune disease or uncontrolled infection led to exclusion of patients. Every diagnosis used clinical symptoms, serum thyroxine and TRAb, thyroid ultrasound and orbital computed tomography. This entry belongs to a study of T cells in Graves' hyperthyroidism and ophthalmopathy. Looking at the study overall: Before any treatment, at initial diagnosis, peripheral blood was collected. Broader study findings: Among thyroid clonotypes expanded above 0.001, most also appeared in blood.

TCR beta CDR3 sequences were amplified from RNA transcripts. A set of HTBI primers served as the primers for a first-round RT-PCR of the TCR CDR3. TCRdb itself ran the multiplex PCR reads through MiXCR, one entry per CDR3 protein. The table shows about 350,000 distinct CDR3 sequences, with approximately 14% occurring only once. The CDR3 loop spans 15 amino acids. The V gene's germline CDR1 is MDHEN and CDR2 SYDVKM. J was trimmed by 1 base and V by 7 bases; bases with no gene match: 8. The sequence derives from a woman aged 25-40 years with Graves' hyperthyroidism. Material for sequencing was blood. The chain links TRBV28 to TRBJ1-1, with 8 positions matching TRBD1. CDR3 bases: TGTGCCAGCACCAAGGACAGGGTTGGGAACACTGAAGCTTTCTTT. Protein: CASTKDRVGNTEAFF.